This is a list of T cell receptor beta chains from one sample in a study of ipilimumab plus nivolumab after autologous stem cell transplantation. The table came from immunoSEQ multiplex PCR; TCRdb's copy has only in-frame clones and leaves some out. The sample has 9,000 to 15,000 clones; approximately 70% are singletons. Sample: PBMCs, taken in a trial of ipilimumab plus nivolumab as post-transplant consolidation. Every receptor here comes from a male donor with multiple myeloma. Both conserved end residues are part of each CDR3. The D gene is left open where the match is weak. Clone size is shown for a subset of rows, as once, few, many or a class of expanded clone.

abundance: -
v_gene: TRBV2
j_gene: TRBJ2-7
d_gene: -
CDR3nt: TGTGCTTTTCTTACGGGGCCGAGCGGTTCCTACGAGCAGTACTTC
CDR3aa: CAFLTGPSGSYEQYF

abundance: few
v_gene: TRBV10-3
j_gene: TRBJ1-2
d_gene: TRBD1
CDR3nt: TGTGCCATCAGTGAGTCGCCGGGACAGGGCAGGGGCTACACCTTC
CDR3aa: CAISESPGQGRGYTF

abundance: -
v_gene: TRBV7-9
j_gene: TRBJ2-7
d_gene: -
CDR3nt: TGTGCCAGCAGCTTATCCGGCTACCACTACGAGCAGTACTTC
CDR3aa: CASSLSGYHYEQYF

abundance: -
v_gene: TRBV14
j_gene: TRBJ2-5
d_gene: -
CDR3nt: TGTGCCAGCAGCCAAGGTGGTCAAAAAACGCTGTACTTC
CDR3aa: CASSQGGQKTLYF

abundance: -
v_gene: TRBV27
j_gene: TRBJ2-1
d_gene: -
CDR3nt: TGTGCCAGCAGTTTAGGTCCTTTCAATGAGCAGTTCTTC
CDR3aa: CASSLGPFNEQFF

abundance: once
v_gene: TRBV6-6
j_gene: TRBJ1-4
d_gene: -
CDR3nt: TGTGCCAGCAGTTACGGGGGGATTAATGAAAAACTGTTTTTT
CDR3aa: CASSYGGINEKLFF

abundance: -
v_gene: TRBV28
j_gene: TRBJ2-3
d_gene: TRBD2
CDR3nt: TGTGCCAGCAGTTTACTAGCGGGGCCTGGTACAGATACGCAGTATTTT
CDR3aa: CASSLLAGPGTDTQYF

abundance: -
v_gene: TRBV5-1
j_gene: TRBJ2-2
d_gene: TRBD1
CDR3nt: TGCGCCAGCAGCCCAGGACAGGGAATTTTCGGGGAGCTGTTTTTT
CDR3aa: CASSPGQGIFGELFF

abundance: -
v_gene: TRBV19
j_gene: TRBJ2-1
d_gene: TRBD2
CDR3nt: TGTGCCACCTCCCTTAGCGGGGGGGTTAGTTACAATGAGCAGTTCTTC
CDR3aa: CATSLSGGVSYNEQFF

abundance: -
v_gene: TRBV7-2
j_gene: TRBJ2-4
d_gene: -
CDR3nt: TGTGCCAGCAGCTCCGGGGGGACAGGCGTACCGAAAAACATTCAGTACTTC
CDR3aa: CASSSGGTGVPKNIQYF

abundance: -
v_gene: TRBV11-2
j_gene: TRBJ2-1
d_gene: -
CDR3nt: TGTGCCAGCAGCTTACACAGTTCCTACAATGAGCAGTTCTTC
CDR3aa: CASSLHSSYNEQFF

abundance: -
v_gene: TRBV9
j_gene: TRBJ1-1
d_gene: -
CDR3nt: TGTGCCAGCAGCGTAGACCCCCTCACCCCGAACACTGAAGCTTTCTTT
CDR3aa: CASSVDPLTPNTEAFF

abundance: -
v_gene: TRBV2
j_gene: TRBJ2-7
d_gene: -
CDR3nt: TGTGCCGTTCGGACGGCAACCTACGAGCAGTACTTC
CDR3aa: CAVRTATYEQYF

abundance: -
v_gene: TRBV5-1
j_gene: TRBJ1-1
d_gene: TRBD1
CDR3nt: TGCGCCAGCAGCCCGATTCAGGGGGACACTGAAGCTTTCTTT
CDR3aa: CASSPIQGDTEAFF

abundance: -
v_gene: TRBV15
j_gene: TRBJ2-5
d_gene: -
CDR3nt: TGTGCCACCAGCATCGGGCCGAAAGAGACCCAGTACTTC
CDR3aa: CATSIGPKETQYF

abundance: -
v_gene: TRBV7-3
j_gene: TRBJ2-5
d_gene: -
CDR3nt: TGTGCCAGCAGCTTAAACCCCCAGGAGACCCAGTACTTC
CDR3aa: CASSLNPQETQYF